This T cell receptor (beta chain) was identified during a study of STAT5B mutations in CD4+ large granular lymphocyte leukemia. Broader study findings: Compared with healthy controls (2/35), patient top clones favored TRBV06 (8/27).

Healthy controls were blood donor buffy coats. Only a few counts were recorded for this clone. Antigen specificity is unknown. The germline V gene has CDR1 KGHSH and CDR2 LQKENI. CDR3 size: 14 residues. With 3 bases removed from V and 0 bases from J, the gap between germline ends came to 9 bases. The assay was run at survey level. The method was immunoSEQ multiplex PCR; TCRdb's version includes in-frame clones alone and lacks a portion of them. The sample lists about 35,000 clones; about 70% were seen once. Material for sequencing was CD4+ T cells from blood buffy coats. The V gene is TRBV18, the J gene TRBJ2-7; no firm D call. The clonotype originates from a human donor in good health. CDR3 bases: TGTGCCAGCTCACCCCAGGATTCCTCCTACGAGCAGTACTTC. Translating it yields CASSPQDSSYEQYF.